Listed below are T cell receptor beta chains from one sample, sequenced in a study of T cell responses to AZD1222 COVID-19 vaccine. Assay used: immunoSEQ multiplex PCR; TCRdb lists only in-frame clones, some missing. The top ten hold around 15% of the sample, which has under 75,000 clones, roughly 87% seen once. This specimen was peripheral blood, taken on day 0 of AZD1222 vaccination. All receptors come from an adult in good health. Each CDR3 is given with its conserved first and last residue. The D gene is left open where the match is weak. Clone size is not always given. Where it is, it says once, few, many or a class for expanded clones.

-,TRBJ1-3,-,TRBV2,TGTGCCAGCAGTGAGTCCGGTTCTGGAAACACCATATATTTT,CASSESGSGNTIYF
-,TRBJ1-2,-,TRBV6-1,TGTGCCAGCAGTGAACCCCCGAGGGGCTACACCTTC,CASSEPPRGYTF
-,TRBJ2-5,-,TRBV28,TGTGCCAGCAGCGTCACGAGTGAACAAGAGACCCAGTACTTC,CASSVTSEQETQYF
-,TRBJ1-5,-,TRBV28,TGTGCCAGTAACGTTGGCAATCAGCCCCAGCATTTT,CASNVGNQPQHF
TRBD2,TRBJ2-5,-,TRBV7-9,TGTGCCAGCAGCTTGGGACTAGTAGAGGAGACCCAGTACTTC,CASSLGLVEETQYF
-,TRBJ2-6,few,TRBV4-2,TGTGCCAGCAGCCAAGAGGACAGCTCTGGGGCCAACGTCCTGACTTTC,CASSQEDSSGANVLTF
TRBD1,TRBJ2-1,once,TRBV4-3,TGCGCCAGCAGCCAACACAGGGGCCTTTACAATGAGCAGTTCTTC,CASSQHRGLYNEQFF
-,TRBJ2-5,-,TRBV5-1,TGCGCCAGCAGCTTGGCCGGCTTTACTGCGGGACAAGAGACCCAGTACTTC,CASSLAGFTAGQETQYF
-,TRBJ1-1,-,TRBV18,TGTGCCAGCTCACGGGGACCCGGGACCGAAAACACTGAAGCTTTCTTT,CASSRGPGTENTEAFF
TRBD2,TRBJ2-3,-,TRBV19,TGTGCCAGTAGTATCCCCCCACTAGCGGGGGGGGGAGATACGCAGTATTTT,CASSIPPLAGGGDTQYF
TRBD1,TRBJ2-7,-,TRBV12-3/TRBV12-4,TGTGCCAGCAGTTTGGACAGGGGCGACGAGCAGTACTTC,CASSLDRGDEQYF
-,TRBJ2-5,once,TRBV11-3,TGTGCCAGCAGCGAGGATACCTTTGAGGGAGAGACCCAGTACTTC,CASSEDTFEGETQYF
-,TRBJ2-7,-,TRBV27,TGTGCCAGCAGTTTATGGGGAAACTACGAGCAGTACTTC,CASSLWGNYEQYF
TRBD1,TRBJ1-1,once,TRBV30,TGTGCCTGGAGTTTGGGACAGGGAGGAGCTTTCTTT,CAWSLGQGGAFF
-,TRBJ1-1,-,TRBV3-1/TRBV3-2,TGTGCCAGCAGCAGGGGGGAGGGGTTCACTGAAGCTTTCTTT,CASSRGEGFTEAFF
TRBD1,TRBJ1-1,-,TRBV2,TGTGCCAGCTCTCAAGGACGGACAGGACAAATGAACACTGAAGCTTTCTTT,CASSQGRTGQMNTEAFF
-,TRBJ1-3,medium-sized,TRBV7-3,TGTGCCAGCAGCTTAACCGGGGGAAACTCTGGAAACACCATATATTTT,CASSLTGGNSGNTIYF
-,TRBJ1-2,many,TRBV7-3,TGTGCCAGCGATGGCAGCGGATATGGCTACACCTTC,CASDGSGYGYTF
TRBD2,TRBJ2-2,-,TRBV2,TGTGCCAGCAGTGTCCCGGGGGGGCGAGACACCGGGGAGCTGTTTTTT,CASSVPGGRDTGELFF
-,TRBJ1-2,once,TRBV10-3,TGTGCCATCAGGGGGGCGGAGAATAACTATGGCTACACCTTC,CAIRGAENNYGYTF
-,TRBJ1-3,-,TRBV12-3/TRBV12-4,TGTGCCAGCGACACCCCTGCTGGAAACACCATATATTTT,CASDTPAGNTIYF
-,TRBJ2-3,-,TRBV20-1,TGCAGTGCTAGTAATCCGGGACGACACACAGATACGCAGTATTTT,CSASNPGRHTDTQYF
TRBD1,TRBJ1-6,-,TRBV6-5,TGTGCCAGCAGCCCGACAGGGGGGGATTCACCCCTCCACTTT,CASSPTGGDSPLHF
-,TRBJ2-1,-,TRBV27,TGTGCCAGCAGTTTATTGATTAGCGGACTATACAATGAGCAGTTCTTC,CASSLLISGLYNEQFF
TRBD1,TRBJ2-7,-,TRBV18,TGTGCCAGCTCAGGGGACAGGAACTACGAGCAGTACTTC,CASSGDRNYEQYF
-,TRBJ2-5,-,TRBV18,TGTGCCAGCTCACCCCAAGAGACCCAGTACTTC,CASSPQETQYF
TRBD1,TRBJ2-3,-,TRBV30,TGTGCCTGGGTTAGGACAGGGGAGGGGGATACGCAGTATTTT,CAWVRTGEGDTQYF
TRBD2,TRBJ2-3,once,TRBV7-8,TGTGCCAGCAGCTTTGGCTTCGGGAGGGAAAATACGCAGTATTTT,CASSFGFGRENTQYF
-,TRBJ1-3,-,TRBV5-4,TGTGCCAGCAGCTTGGACTCTGGAAACACCATATATTTT,CASSLDSGNTIYF
TRBD1,TRBJ2-1,-,TRBV11-2,TGTGCCAGCACCCGGACAGGGGGCAGTCTACAGAGGCAGTTCTTC,CASTRTGGSLQRQFF
TRBD1,TRBJ2-3,-,TRBV5-1,TGCGCCAGCAGCTTCGACAGGGTGGAAGATACGCAGTATTTT,CASSFDRVEDTQYF
-,TRBJ1-2,-,TRBV9,TGTGCCAGCAGCCTCCTCGGAGTAGGGGCGGTCTATGGCTACACCTTC,CASSLLGVGAVYGYTF
-,TRBJ1-1,once,TRBV5-1,TGCGCCAGCAGCTTGGCCGGGAGTGGGCGCGCTGAAGCTTTCTTT,CASSLAGSGRAEAFF
-,TRBJ2-6,-,TRBV5-6,TGTGCCAGCAGAACGGACAGATCGGGGGCCAACGTCCTGACTTTC,CASRTDRSGANVLTF
-,TRBJ2-1,-,TRBV30,TGTGCCTGGAGTGTACTGGGGGCTCTGCAGTTCTTC,CAWSVLGALQFF
TRBD2,TRBJ2-7,-,TRBV10-3,TGTGCCATCAGTGAGTTAGCGGGAGGTTACGAGCAGTACTTC,CAISELAGGYEQYF
-,TRBJ1-1,once,TRBV11-3,TGTGCCAGCAGCTCCGACGGGAACACTGAAGCTTTCTTT,CASSSDGNTEAFF
TRBD2,TRBJ2-3,-,TRBV2,TGTGCCAGCAGAGTTACTAGCGGGATCACAGATACGCAGTATTTT,CASRVTSGITDTQYF
TRBD1,TRBJ1-3,once,TRBV5-1,TGCGCCAGCAGCTCGAAGACAGGGGCTTCTGGAAACACCATATATTTT,CASSSKTGASGNTIYF
-,TRBJ1-1,-,TRBV27,TGTGCCAGCAGTTTTGGGGGCCTGAACACTGAAGCTTTCTTT,CASSFGGLNTEAFF
-,TRBJ1-5,-,TRBV30,TGTGCCTGGAGTGTGGGAACCTATCAGCCCCAGCATTTT,CAWSVGTYQPQHF
-,TRBJ1-1,once,TRBV6-5,TGTGCCAGCAGTTACCCCGCCGGGGGCACTGAAGCTTTCTTT,CASSYPAGGTEAFF
-,TRBJ2-5,-,TRBV5-1,TGCGCCAGCAGCTCCTTAGACGGCGGGGAGACCCAGTACTTC,CASSSLDGGETQYF
-,TRBJ1-5,few,TRBV9,TGTGCCAGCAGCGCGCAGGGGTTGAGCAATCAGCCCCAGCATTTT,CASSAQGLSNQPQHF
-,TRBJ1-6,-,TRBV4-3,TGCGCCAGCAGCCAAGGCTTCGGGGGGTATAATTCACCCCTCCACTTT,CASSQGFGGYNSPLHF
TRBD2,TRBJ2-3,-,TRBV7-9,TGTGCCAGCAGCCAACCTAGCGGGGGAGGGACAGATACGCAGTATTTT,CASSQPSGGGTDTQYF
-,TRBJ1-6,-,TRBV11-2,TGTGCCAGCAGCCTCGAGAGGGCTAGCTCCTATAATTCACCCCTCCACTTT,CASSLERASSYNSPLHF
-,TRBJ2-1,few,TRBV19,TGTGCCAGTAGTATCTCTTGGGACGGACGGAATGAGCAGTTCTTC,CASSISWDGRNEQFF
TRBD2,TRBJ2-1,-,TRBV5-4,TGTGCCAGCAGCTCCGGGACTAGAGCTCAAAATGAGCAGTTCTTC,CASSSGTRAQNEQFF
TRBD1,TRBJ2-1,-,TRBV12-3/TRBV12-4,TGTGCCAGCAGTGTGGACAGGGAACAGTTCTTC,CASSVDREQFF